The rows below give T cell receptor beta chains drawn from one sample of a study of Graves' ophthalmopathy and Graves' hyperthyroidism. Using its own MiXCR run on the multiplex PCR reads, TCRdb lists one record per CDR3 protein. The data hold over 500,000 distinct CDR3 sequences, with 20% to 25% observed a single time. Sequenced input: peripheral blood. The receptors come from a young woman with stable Graves' hyperthyroidism. Some clones in this sample may be carry-over from other donors' samples. Both conserved end residues are part of each CDR3. A D gene is named only where the DNA matches it firmly. Not every row has a clone size; where given, it reads once, few, many or a size class.

-	TRBJ1-5	TRBV2	TRBD1	CASRLDRVYQPQHF	TGTGCCAGCAGACTGGACAGGGTATACCAGCCCCAGCATTTT
many	TRBJ2-7	TRBV6-1	TRBD1	CASSDSRTGVYEQYF	TGTGCCAGCAGTGATTCTAGGACAGGGGTCTACGAGCAGTACTTC
-	TRBJ2-5	TRBV15	TRBD2	CATSSGLVQETQYF	TGTGCCACCAGCAGCGGACTAGTACAAGAGACCCAGTACTTC
many	TRBJ2-2	TRBV12-3/TRBV12-4	-	CASSLIGDTGELFF	TGTGCCAGCAGTTTAATCGGGGACACCGGGGAGCTGTTTTTT
many	TRBJ2-7	TRBV11-2	-	CASSPISRLGSYEQYF	TGTGCCAGCAGCCCGATCTCTAGACTAGGCTCCTACGAGCAGTACTTC
-	TRBJ2-7	TRBV28	TRBD2	CASSLEVAGVTYEQYF	TGTGCCAGCAGTTTAGAGGTAGCGGGAGTTACCTACGAGCAGTACTTC
-	TRBJ2-7	TRBV9	-	CASSSTVLGYEQYF	TGTGCCAGCAGCTCGACAGTCCTCGGCTACGAGCAGTACTTC
-	TRBJ2-6	TRBV18	TRBD1	CASSPQGAHSGANVLTF	TGTGCCAGCTCACCACAGGGGGCACATTCTGGGGCCAACGTCCTGACTTTC
many	TRBJ2-5	TRBV7-2	-	CASSLGTPGVKTQYF	TGTGCCAGCAGCTTAGGAACACCGGGGGTGAAGACCCAGTACTTC
many	TRBJ2-5	TRBV11-2	-	CASSPTGLLQETQYF	TGTGCCAGCAGCCCGACTGGATTACTTCAAGAGACCCAGTACTTC
few	TRBJ2-7	TRBV13	-	CASSFSEGNEQYF	TGTGCCAGCAGCTTTTCCGAGGGCAACGAGCAGTACTTC
many	TRBJ1-2	TRBV7-3	-	CASSLTTGTSSGYTF	TGTGCCAGCAGCTTAACCACGGGGACATCATCCGGCTACACCTTC
many	TRBJ1-5	TRBV2	-	CASRRVGQPQHF	TGTGCCAGCAGGCGGGTCGGCCAGCCCCAGCATTTT
many	TRBJ1-5	TRBV28	-	CASSFEGRGNQPQHF	TGTGCCAGCAGTTTTGAGGGACGGGGCAATCAGCCCCAGCATTTT
many	TRBJ2-2	TRBV6-1	-	CASTSPLRGVTGELFF	TGTGCCAGCACCTCACCCCTGCGGGGTGTCACCGGGGAGCTGTTTTTT
many	TRBJ2-2	TRBV2	TRBD2	CASSEEYGGASGELFF	TGTGCCAGCAGTGAAGAGTACGGGGGGGCTAGCGGGGAGCTGTTTTTT
many	TRBJ1-1	TRBV10-3	TRBD1	CAIRGTGNTEAFF	TGTGCCATCAGGGGGACAGGGAACACTGAAGCTTTCTTT
many	TRBJ2-7	TRBV7-9	-	CASSLLSSSRDEQYF	TGTGCCAGCAGCTTATTATCATCCAGTCGCGACGAGCAGTACTTC
many	TRBJ2-6	TRBV9	TRBD2	CASSTGLAGGSGGANVLTF	TGTGCCAGCAGCACTGGACTAGCGGGAGGCTCTGGTGGGGCCAACGTCCTGACTTTC
many	TRBJ1-1	TRBV6-5	TRBD1	CASSYYRGMMGTEAFF	TGTGCCAGCAGTTACTACAGGGGGATGATGGGGACTGAAGCTTTCTTT
many	TRBJ1-1	TRBV3-1	-	CASSQTALTEAFF	TGTGCCAGCAGCCAGACAGCTCTCACTGAAGCTTTCTTT
many	TRBJ2-7	TRBV12-3/TRBV12-4	-	CASSLGTGGEQYF	-
-	TRBJ2-7	TRBV27	TRBD2	CASSNGLAAEQYF	TGTGCCAGCAGTAACGGACTAGCGGCCGAGCAGTACTTC
-	TRBJ2-7	TRBV5-1	TRBD2	CASSLASSSGWEQYF	TGCGCCAGCAGCTTGGCCTCCAGTAGCGGGTGGGAGCAGTACTTC
many	TRBJ2-5	TRBV28	TRBD1	CASSTPITGTGEETQYF	TGTGCCAGCAGTACTCCCATAACCGGGACAGGGGAAGAGACCCAGTACTTC
many	TRBJ1-5	TRBV6-1	TRBD1	CASSGIGTGGSQPQHF	TGTGCCAGCAGTGGGATCGGGACAGGGGGCAGTCAGCCCCAGCATTTT
few	TRBJ2-7	TRBV14	-	CASSQVTGSYEQYF	TGTGCCAGCAGCCAAGTAACGGGATCCTACGAGCAGTACTTC
-	TRBJ2-7	TRBV6-1	TRBD2	CASSPPGTRGYYEQYF	TGTGCCAGCAGTCCCCCAGGGACTAGGGGCTACTACGAGCAGTACTTC
many	TRBJ1-2	TRBV19	TRBD1	CASSIRDSDTYGYTF	TGTGCCAGTAGTATAAGGGACAGCGATACCTATGGCTACACCTTC
few	TRBJ1-3	TRBV7-8	TRBD1	CASSAGQGGYSGNTIYF	TGTGCCAGCAGCGCCGGACAGGGGGGTTACTCTGGAAACACCATATATTTT
-	TRBJ1-2	TRBV28	TRBD1	CASSWGTDGYTF	TGTGCCAGCAGTTGGGGGACAGACGGCTACACCTTC
few	TRBJ1-6	TRBV4-1	-	CASSQAVRASSPLHF	TGCGCCAGCAGCCAAGCGGTCAGGGCTAGTTCACCCCTCCACTTT
-	TRBJ2-5	TRBV6-7	TRBD1	CASRQPTGRKETQYF	TGTGCCAGCAGACAACCGACAGGGCGCAAAGAGACCCAGTACTTC
few	TRBJ2-2	TRBV28	TRBD2	CASSLRTSGTNTGELFF	TGTGCCAGCAGTTTAAGGACTAGCGGGACGAACACCGGGGAGCTGTTTTTT
few	TRBJ1-4	TRBV24-1	-	CATSPTGPNEKLFF	TGTGCCACCAGCCCGACAGGACCTAATGAAAAACTGTTTTTT
many	TRBJ2-7	TRBV13	TRBD1	CASSSVGGTGSYEQYF	TGTGCCAGCAGTTCAGTCGGTGGGACAGGGTCTTACGAGCAGTACTTC
-	TRBJ1-1	TRBV11-2	TRBD1	CASSLEITGGNTEAFF	TGTGCCAGCAGCTTAGAGATTACAGGGGGGAACACTGAAGCTTTCTTT
many	TRBJ1-1	TRBV11-2	-	CASSLVGKGTGNTEAFF	TGTGCCAGCAGCTTAGTGGGGAAAGGGACTGGGAACACTGAAGCTTTCTTT
few	TRBJ1-1	TRBV6-4	-	CASSPAGSPEAFF	TGTGCCAGCAGTCCAGCAGGGAGCCCTGAAGCTTTCTTT
few	TRBJ1-2	TRBV30	TRBD1	CAWSAQGALLYGYTF	TGTGCCTGGAGTGCACAGGGGGCCCTACTCTATGGCTACACCTTC
few	TRBJ2-6	TRBV3-1	-	CASSHDLVGVPSSGANVLTF	TGTGCCAGCAGCCATGATTTGGTAGGGGTACCTTCCTCTGGGGCCAACGTCCTGACTTTC
many	TRBJ1-3	TRBV12-5	-	CASGLQHRSGNTIYF	TGTGCTAGTGGTTTGCAGCATAGATCTGGAAACACCATATATTTT
many	TRBJ1-2	TRBV29-1	TRBD1	CSVPPGQGYGYTF	TGCAGCGTCCCCCCGGGACAGGGATATGGCTACACCTTC
few	TRBJ2-2	TRBV7-2	TRBD1	CASSLQGAQAGELFF	TGTGCCAGCAGCTTGCAGGGGGCGCAAGCCGGGGAGCTGTTTTTT
many	TRBJ1-6	TRBV7-9	-	CASSSETGNSPLHF	TGTGCCAGCAGCTCAGAGACAGGCAATTCACCCCTCCACTTT
many	TRBJ1-1	TRBV20-1	TRBD1	CSARPQGQGAAEAFF	TGCAGTGCTAGACCTCAGGGACAGGGAGCTGCTGAAGCTTTCTTT
-	TRBJ1-1	TRBV6-1	-	CASSERTVMNTEAFF	TGTGCCAGCAGTGAGAGGACGGTCATGAACACTGAAGCTTTCTTT
many	TRBJ1-6	TRBV5-1	-	CASGPQDSSNSPLHF	TGCGCCAGCGGACCTCAGGACAGCAGTAATTCACCCCTCCACTTT
-	TRBJ1-5	TRBV12-3/TRBV12-4	TRBD1	CASSLGQGGKLGQPQHF	TGTGCCAGCAGTTTGGGTCAGGGGGGAAAGTTAGGTCAGCCCCAGCATTTT
many	TRBJ1-5	TRBV19	-	CASSISGGFSNQPQHF	TGTGCCAGTAGTATTTCCGGGGGCTTTAGCAATCAGCCCCAGCATTTT
-	TRBJ1-2	TRBV27	-	CASSLSGFPYGYTF	TGTGCCAGCAGTTTATCAGGGTTCCCCTATGGCTACACCTTC
-	TRBJ1-3	TRBV2	-	CASHGNTIYF	TGTGCCAGTCATGGAAACACCATATATTTT
-	TRBJ2-2	TRBV6-1	-	CASSDTGTGELFF	TGTGCCAGCAGTGACACGGGCACCGGGGAGCTGTTTTTT
-	TRBJ1-1	TRBV6-1	-	CASWQGMYTEAFF	TGTGCCAGCTGGCAGGGGATGTACACTGAAGCTTTCTTT
-	TRBJ1-3	TRBV11-2	-	CASSRNNGRASSSGNTIYF	TGTGCCAGCAGCCGAAACAACGGGAGAGCTTCGAGCTCTGGAAACACCATATATTTT
many	TRBJ1-2	TRBV10-3	-	CAISESGTDYGYTF	TGTGCCATCAGTGAATCCGGGACGGACTATGGCTACACCTTC
-	TRBJ2-7	TRBV27	TRBD1	CASSLSILDRYEQYF	TGTGCCAGCAGTTTATCGATCCTGGACAGGTACGAGCAGTATTTC
-	TRBJ1-2	TRBV6-2/TRBV6-3	-	CASSYQLQGGYGYTF	TGTGCCAGCAGTTACCAACTACAGGGTGGCTATGGCTACACCTTC
many	TRBJ2-2	TRBV6-2/TRBV6-3	TRBD2	CASSRSLLAGGPGTGELFF	TGTGCCAGCAGCCGATCCCTACTAGCGGGAGGGCCGGGGACCGGGGAGCTGTTTTTT
many	TRBJ2-7	TRBV20-1	-	CSARDTMVSYEQYF	TGCAGTGCTAGAGATACGATGGTCTCCTACGAGCAGTACTTC